The TCR beta chain under discussion was sequenced for a study of circulating CD8 cells and anti-PD-1 response in melanoma (dated by TCRdb to 2020 to 2022). As for the study more broadly: Nivolumab was administered to patients intravenously at 3 mg/kg every 2 weeks. The melanoma cohort had around 13 patients, seven of whom got anti-PD-1 as first-line therapy, while the other six had previously had targeted therapy or immunotherapy. Responders were defined as patients showing complete or partial responses, and non-responders as patients showing stable or progressive disease (RECIST v1.1). A total of around 11 melanoma patients were included in the TCR repertoire analysis, 4 of them responders and 7 non-responders. On on-treatment samples, PD-1 was detected using a biotinylated anti-human IgG4 antibody. Study-wide findings and limitations: Both treatment-naive and previously treated patients were included in the cohort, and this mixing was noted by the authors as something that could influence results. Repertoires were mostly private between subsets, with fewer than 7.5% of TRB clonotypes shared at M1, and the greatest sharing occurred between DPOS and TIGIT. Since no tumor material could be accessed, the researchers instead assessed tumor reactivity using peptide assays on expanded sorted subsets. The published TCR repertoire comparisons relied only on baseline and M1 samples from a small cohort that had few responders. Diversity was greatest in the DNEG repertoire, PD-1 and DPOS had similar and higher clonality, and TIGIT repertoires had the lowest diversity. Because material was limited, most experiments were generally run without replicates.

The reads were generated on a NextSeq 500. The QIAseq Immune Repertoire RNA Library Kit, Human TCR Panel was used to prepare TCR libraries from about 14 ng of total RNA. The TCR libraries were sequenced on an Illumina NextSeq using a Mid Output V2 kit and asymmetric 261x41 paired-end reads. Each TCR library was diluted to about 3.8 nM, after which the TCR libraries were pooled, denatured and loaded at about 1 pM. The authors' analysis ran thus. The QIAGEN GeneGlobe Data Analysis Center was used to process TCR FASTQ files, and downstream analysis was done in R 3.5.2. Clonality was calculated as one minus the Shannon entropy normalized by the log of the number of unique productive sequences. Within each subset, Fisher exact tests at 5% FDR identified TRA or TRB clonotypes differing in abundance between baseline and M1. Clonotypes with differential abundance were classified as emerging, expanding, contracting or non-expanding/contracting. Morisita's overlap index was used to measure repertoire overlap between patients. The public reads were reanalyzed by TCRdb: fastp trimming at Q25, MiXCR alignment, in-frame beta chains only. Rows are combined by CDR3 protein, so each entry shows the most common genes and DNA. The V and J calls were not made by the authors but by TCRdb's processing. Present in this sample are approximately 160 distinct CDR3 sequences, roughly 11% of which were seen just once. 40% to 45% of the sample is in the top ten clones.

Its CDR3 holds 15 amino acids, cysteine through phenylalanine. Only the CDR3 DNA is retained, 45 bases long and in frame from the first base. The germline ends are 9 bases apart after V is trimmed by 0 bases and J by 3 bases. By sample share, this clonotype is large (0.1 to 1%). No antigen is known for it. The record has no base qualities; no much larger clone is one base away. Four subsets defined by PD-1 and/or TIGIT were sorted from live CD3+CD8+TCRalphabeta+ cells on a BD FACSAria II cell sorter. To characterize relevance to anti-PD-1 therapy response, circulating CD8 T cells were sorted into four subsets based on PD-1 and TIGIT expression. For each sorted CD8 T-cell subset, both the TCR alpha and TCR beta chains were sequenced. Peripheral blood was collected before the first anti-PD-1 injection, after two injections and after four injections. PBMCs were immediately isolated by Ficoll gradient centrifugation. Until use, PBMCs were cryopreserved in liquid nitrogen in RPMI containing roughly 21% FCS and about 10% DMSO. After thawing, PBMCs were stained with a viability dye and with antibodies against CD3, CD8alpha, TCRalphabeta, PD-1 and TIGIT. Total RNA was extracted with the RNeasy Kit, and every sample reached a RIN above 7.

The receptor's source is a human donor with melanoma. In this chain, TRBV12-3 or TRBV12-4 is recombined with TRBJ2-1; too little of a D gene remains to name it. The starting material was CD8+ T cells from PBMCs, obtained at baseline or after one month of anti-PD-1 therapy (not recorded which). The CDR3 region reads CASSLAGANYNEQFF. In nucleotides, the sequence is TGTGCCAGCAGTTTAGCAGGAGCCAACTACAATGAGCAGTTCTTC.